These 27 T cell receptor beta chains came from one sample sequenced in a study of neurological immune-mediated disorders. TCRdb reprocessed the 5' RACE reads via MiXCR and lists one record per CDR3 protein. The sample shows roughly 100,000 distinct CDR3 sequences, under 4.5% of them seen only once. The sample was PBMCs. The receptors originated from a woman between 45 and 60 years old with multiple sclerosis.

This clonotype showed up many times. The CDR3 region is CASSYDDSYNEQFF. The CDR3 coding sequence is TGTGCCAGCAGTTACGACGACAGCTACAATGAGCAGTTCTTC. The V gene is TRBV6-2 or TRBV6-3, the J gene TRBJ2-1; tentative D call: TRBD1 (5 bases). Germline V gene lookup returns CDR1 MNHEY and CDR2 SVGEGT. Deletions cut 2 bases from V and 3 bases from J, with 8 bases between. CDR3 length: 14 amino acids.

This clonotype appeared a few times. The genes are TRBV28 and TRBJ2-5; 8 nucleotides align to TRBD2. With 8 bases clipped from V and 1 base from J, the junction kept 3 bases outside the gene matches. The CDR3 is 13 residues long. From germline, CDR1 is MDHEN and CDR2 SYDVKM. The CDR3 loop is CASRGGRQETQYF. The CDR3 DNA sequence: TGTGCCAGCCGGGGGGGCCGCCAAGAGACCCAGTACTTC.

This clonotype was seen at least ten times. The genes are TRBV20-1 and TRBJ2-1; D is perhaps TRBD2 (6 bases). CDR3 length: 11 amino acids. Germline lookup yields CDR1 DFQATT and CDR2 SNEGSKA (reference sequence). V dropped 6 bases and J dropped 10 bases, with 13 bases sitting between them. CDR3 nucleotide sequence: TGCAGTGCCCTACTAGCATCCGAGCAGTTCTTC. The encoded protein is CSALLASEQFF.

This clonotype was observed at least ten times. The CDR3 nucleotides read TGCAGTGCCGGACAGGGGACGACCCAGTACTTC. It is translated as CSAGQGTTQYF. The chain has TRBV20-1 and TRBJ2-5; TRBD1 matches at 9 bases. The V gene's germline CDR1 is DFQATT and CDR2 SNEGSKA (reference sequence). Germline trimming cut 6 bases from V and 7 bases from J; bases unmatched to any gene: 3. The CDR3 contains 11 residues.

The table lists this clonotype with many counts. The V call is TRBV5-1, the J call TRBJ2-1; either TRBD1 or TRBD2 may fit D (5 bases each). Trimming removed 0 bases from V and 10 bases from J, with 14 bases in between. Germline V gives CDR1 SGHRS, CDR2 YFSETQ. The CDR3 extends over 14 amino acids. The CDR3 DNA sequence: TGCGCCAGCAGCTTGGTCTCGGGGACCCTCGAGCAGTTCTTC. Encoded protein: CASSLVSGTLEQFF.

Many counts were recorded for this clonotype. The chain links TRBV7-9 to TRBJ1-6; a weak D match, TRBD1 (5 bases). The germline V gene encodes CDR1 SEHNR and CDR2 FQNEAQ (reference sequence). V gave up 2 bases and J gave up 4 bases, with 12 bases separating them. The length of the CDR3 is 16 residues. The CDR3 nucleotides are TGTGCCAGCAGCTTAACGGCAGGGCCATATAATTCACCCCTCCACTTT. This codes for CASSLTAGPYNSPLHF. Drawing the rest from reference TRBV7-9 and TRBJ1-6, the complete variable domain is DTGVSQNPRHKITKRGQNVTFRCDPISEHNRLYWYRQTLGQGPEFLTYFQNEAQLEKSRLLSDRFSAERPKGSFSTLEIQRTEQGDSAMYLCASSLTAGPYNSPLHFGNGTRLTVT.

This clonotype was counted ten times or more. The rearrangement links TRBV5-1 to TRBJ1-3, with a tentative D call TRBD1 (5 bases). This CDR3 is 17 amino acids long. V lost 4 bases and J 0 bases, leaving 17 bases between the germline ends. From germline, CDR1 is SGHRS and CDR2 YFSETQ. DNA of the CDR3: TGCGCCAGCAGCAGCCGGCCCACCGGGGGCTCTGGAAACACCATATATTTT. Translating gives CASSSRPTGGSGNTIYF.

The table lists this clonotype with many counts. J is TRBJ2-7 and V is TRBV12-3 or TRBV12-4, with D unresolved. CDR3 size: 13 residues. The ends were cut back, 2 bases at V and 6 bases at J, with 11 bases in the middle. CDR3: CASSLLGGGEQYF. CDR3 nucleotide sequence: TGTGCCAGCAGTTTACTGGGCGGCGGCGAGCAGTACTTC.

This clonotype was recorded many times. V usage is TRBV7-9 and J usage is TRBJ2-7; D is perhaps TRBD1 or TRBD2 (5 bases each). V lost 5 bases to trimming and J lost 4 bases, with 21 bases between them. The CDR3 runs 16 residues. Germline CDR1 is SEHNR and CDR2 is FQNEAQ (reference sequence). CDR3 region: CASSPGRGRVVYEQYF. In DNA, the CDR3 is TGTGCCAGCAGCCCGGGGAGAGGCAGGGTGGTATACGAGCAGTACTTC.

This clonotype was observed a few times. The gene calls are TRBV7-6 and TRBJ2-5, with D possibly being TRBD1 (6 bases). The germline CDR1 and CDR2 sequences are SGHVS and FNYEAQ. The CDR3 spans 14 residues. V shed 3 bases and J shed 5 bases, with 13 bases lying between them. The DNA for the CDR3 is TGTGCCAGCAGCTTTAAAGGGGGAAGGGAGACCCAGTACTTC. Protein: CASSFKGGRETQYF.

This clonotype was counted ten times or more. V usage is TRBV7-2 and J usage is TRBJ2-3; 8 bases align to TRBD1. V dropped 7 bases and J dropped 7; count of bases not matched to a gene: 10. The germline V gene has CDR1 SGHTA and CDR2 FQGNSA. This CDR3 has 14 amino acids. Here the CDR3 reads CASTLGQGVYTQYF. The CDR3 bases are TGTGCCAGCACCCTCGGACAGGGAGTGTATACGCAGTATTTT.

The sample holds many counts of this clonotype. The gene calls are TRBV6-2 or TRBV6-3 and TRBJ2-7; D gene unclear. The length of the CDR3 is 14 residues. V shed 0 bases and J shed 1 base, with 7 bases lying between them. The germline V gene encodes CDR1 MNHEY and CDR2 SVGEGT. CDR3 region: CASSYSRASYEQYF. As DNA, the CDR3 is TGTGCCAGCAGTTACTCGAGAGCGTCCTACGAGCAGTACTTC.

This clonotype was found many times. In DNA, the CDR3 is TGTGCCAGCAGCCGAGTGAGGGTGGGGGGGTACTACGAGCAGTACTTC. It codes for CASSRVRVGGYYEQYF. This chain uses TRBV5-6 with TRBJ2-7; 7 nucleotides match TRBD2. With 4 bases clipped from V and 3 bases from J, the junction kept 13 bases outside the gene matches. The CDR3 extends over 16 amino acids. The germline V gene encodes CDR1 SGHDT and CDR2 YYEEEE.

This clonotype occurred many times. The chain links TRBV3-1 to TRBJ2-1, with 10 bases identical to TRBD2. The CDR3 is 15 residues long. V gave up 1 base and J gave up 9 bases; unmatched junction bases: 6. Germline V CDR1 and CDR2: LGHDT, YNNKEL (reference sequence). CDR3 loop: CASSQVLAGGSEQFF. CDR3 coding DNA: TGTGCCAGCAGCCAAGTGTTAGCGGGGGGCTCTGAGCAGTTCTTC.

This clonotype was seen repeatedly, ten times or more. The chain recombines TRBV5-1 with TRBJ1-4; D uncertain. The V gene lost 5 bases and the J gene lost 0 bases, with 11 bases spanning the gap. The CDR3 loop spans 15 amino acids. Germline CDR1 and CDR2: SGHRS and YFSETQ. The CDR3 here is CASSRVGATNEKLFF. CDR3 DNA: TGCGCCAGCAGTCGGGTCGGGGCAACTAATGAAAAACTGTTTTTT. The whole variable domain, filled in from reference TRBV5-1 and TRBJ1-4, reads KAGVTQTPRYLIKTRGQQVTLSCSPISGHRSVSWYQQTPGQGLQFLFEYFSETQRNKGNFPGRFSGRQFSNSRSEMNVSTLELGDSALYLCASSRVGATNEKLFFGSGTQLSVL.

Ten or more counts support this clonotype. V and J are TRBV9 and TRBJ1-5; D gene unclear. V lost 0 bases, J lost 3 bases, and 10 bases lay in between. CDR1 and CDR2 from the germline V gene are SGDLS and YYNGEE. The CDR3 covers 15 residues. This CDR3 reads CASSVGSRPNQPQHF. DNA of the CDR3: TGTGCCAGCAGCGTAGGATCAAGGCCCAATCAGCCCCAGCATTTT.

In its sample, this clonotype was seen many times. The chain combines TRBV6-2 or TRBV6-3 with TRBJ1-1; 7 nucleotides match TRBD1. The germline gives CDR1 MNHEY, CDR2 SVGEGT. The CDR3 is 17 residues long. Losses at the gene ends were 2 bases for V and 3 bases for J; bases not matched to a gene: 12. The CDR3 coding sequence is TGTGCCAGCAGTTACGCCAGGACAGGTTTTACCCACACTGAAGCTTTCTTT. Translating it yields CASSYARTGFTHTEAFF.

In its sample, this clonotype was seen many times. The CDR3 nucleotides are TGTGCCAGCTCCCGAGCGCCCTTGGAGACCCAGTACTTC. Its protein is CASSRAPLETQYF. The rearrangement links TRBV18 to TRBJ2-5; D call uncertain. Trimming left V 6 bases short and J 5 bases short, with 13 bases between. Germline CDR1 is KGHSH and CDR2 is LQKENI. The CDR3 is made up of 13 amino acids.

In its sample, this clonotype was seen many times. This sequence joins TRBV7-6 and TRBJ2-7; TRBD2 matches 9 bases. This CDR3 has 17 residues. CDR1 SGHVS and CDR2 FNYEAQ come from the germline V gene. The junction had 11 bases not matched to a gene; V was cut back by 1 base and J by 4 bases. This CDR3 reads CASSLGYGGGAGYEQYF. CDR3 sequence (DNA): TGTGCCAGCAGCTTAGGGTATGGCGGGGGGGCCGGGTACGAGCAGTACTTC. Drawing the rest from reference TRBV7-6 and TRBJ2-7, the complete variable domain is GAGVSQSPRYKVTKRGQDVALRCDPISGHVSLYWYRQALGQGPEFLTYFNYEAQQDKSGLPNDRFSAERPEGSISTLTIQRTEQRDSAMYRCASSLGYGGGAGYEQYFGPGTRLTVT.

This clonotype came up many times. J is TRBJ2-2 and V is TRBV28; 7 bases map to TRBD1. This CDR3 region has 18 residues. The V gene end was trimmed by 3 bases and the J gene end by 5 bases; junction bases not matched to a gene: 15. Germline V gene data show CDR1 as MDHEN and CDR2 as SYDVKM. CDR3 sequence: CASSFLNRGGFVTGELFF. Written as DNA, the CDR3 is TGTGCCAGCAGTTTTCTCAACAGGGGCGGTTTTGTTACCGGGGAGCTGTTTTTT.

This clonotype was observed at least ten times. The rearrangement links TRBV5-1 to TRBJ2-5; 9 positions agree with TRBD2. The CDR3 covers 14 residues. V lost 6 bases and J lost 3; bases outside the gene matches: 6. Per the germline V gene, CDR1 is SGHRS and CDR2 is YFSETQ. The CDR3 here is CASTLAGAKETQYF. DNA of the CDR3: TGCGCCAGCACATTAGCGGGGGCAAAAGAGACCCAGTACTTC. The whole variable domain, filled in from reference TRBV5-1 and TRBJ2-5, reads KAGVTQTPRYLIKTRGQQVTLSCSPISGHRSVSWYQQTPGQGLQFLFEYFSETQRNKGNFPGRFSGRQFSNSRSEMNVSTLELGDSALYLCASTLAGAKETQYFGPGTRLLVL.

This clonotype has at least ten counts. This rearrangement joins TRBV20-1 to TRBJ1-6; D remains ambiguous. CDR1 DFQATT and CDR2 SNEGSKA come from the germline V gene (reference sequence). The length of the CDR3 is 15 residues. The V gene lost 5 bases and the J gene lost 0 bases, with 11 bases spanning the gap. The CDR3 here is CSAYFGSSYNSPLHF. CDR3 in DNA: TGCAGTGCTTATTTTGGCAGCTCCTATAATTCACCCCTCCACTTT.

This clonotype was detected many times. This chain joins TRBV20-1 and TRBJ2-3; the D gene is possibly TRBD2 (6 bases). The CDR3 is made up of 15 amino acids. V lost 1 base and J lost 2, with 13 bases in between. Per the germline V gene, CDR1 is DFQATT and CDR2 is SNEGSKA (reference sequence). The DNA of the CDR3 is TGCAGTGCTAGAGGGCGCGGGGCGACCACAGATACGCAGTATTTT. Translation gives CSARGRGATTDTQYF.

This clonotype was detected many times. The rearrangement links TRBV20-1 to TRBJ1-5; possibly TRBD1 for D (5 bases). The V gene lost 1 base and the J gene lost 1 base, with 11 bases spanning the gap. Germline-derived CDR1 and CDR2 are DFQATT and SNEGSKA (reference sequence). The CDR3 consists of 15 residues. In DNA form, the CDR3 reads TGCAGTGCTAGAGTTGGAGGGACCAGCAATCAGCCCCAGCATTTT. Protein sequence: CSARVGGTSNQPQHF.

This clonotype was recorded at least ten times. The chain carries TRBV5-1 and TRBJ1-1; 10 nucleotides agree with TRBD1. V was pared by 3 bases and J by 4 bases, with 6 bases of the junction left unmatched. Germline V gene sequence: CDR1 SGHRS, CDR2 YFSETQ. CDR3 length equals 15 residues. DNA of the CDR3: TGCGCCAGCAGCTCTACCGGGACAGGGGTCACTGAAGCTTTCTTT. It translates to CASSSTGTGVTEAFF.

This clonotype was seen ten or more times. This sequence joins TRBV20-1 and TRBJ2-1, with no clear D. V shed 6 bases and J shed 5 bases, with 20 bases lying between them. CDR1 DFQATT and CDR2 SNEGSKA come from the germline V gene (reference sequence). There are 15 residues in the CDR3. CDR3: CSASGNPQINNEQFF. The CDR3 DNA is TGCAGTGCCTCTGGGAACCCCCAGATAAACAATGAGCAGTTCTTC.

This clonotype was counted ten times or more. This chain connects TRBV5-1 to TRBJ1-4; perhaps TRBD1 as D (5 bases). The CDR3 is 16 residues long. The V gene lost 1 base and the J gene lost 3 bases, with 13 bases spanning the gap. Germline values: CDR1 SGHRS, CDR2 YFSETQ. The chain's CDR3 is CASSLLGRGSNEKLFF. CDR3 DNA sequence: TGCGCCAGCAGCTTGCTGGGGCGGGGTTCTAATGAAAAACTGTTTTTT.